This T cell receptor beta chain was documented in a study of T cell responses to AZD1222 COVID-19 vaccine. In regard to this clone: The antigen is undetermined.

The repertoire was sequenced with immunoSEQ multiplex PCR; TCRdb's copy has only in-frame clones and lacks some. The repertoire holds over 130,000 clones, with roughly 92% as singletons. The CDR3 covers 16 residues. In germline, CDR1 is MDHEN, CDR2 SYDVKM. V lost 6 bases and J 8 bases, leaving 25 bases between the germline ends. Overall study findings and caveats: Females made up more of the donors, who were largely white British, and clonal diversity may have come out too low.

This specimen consisted of peripheral blood, obtained 28 days after the second AZD1222 dose. The TCR comes from an adult who received the AZD1222 COVID-19 vaccine. This sequence joins TRBV28 and TRBJ1-2, with D unclear. The DNA for the CDR3 is TGTGCCAGCAGCTCCCCCTGGGCAGGCCTAACTATGGGCTACACCTTC. It is translated as CASSSPWAGLTMGYTF.